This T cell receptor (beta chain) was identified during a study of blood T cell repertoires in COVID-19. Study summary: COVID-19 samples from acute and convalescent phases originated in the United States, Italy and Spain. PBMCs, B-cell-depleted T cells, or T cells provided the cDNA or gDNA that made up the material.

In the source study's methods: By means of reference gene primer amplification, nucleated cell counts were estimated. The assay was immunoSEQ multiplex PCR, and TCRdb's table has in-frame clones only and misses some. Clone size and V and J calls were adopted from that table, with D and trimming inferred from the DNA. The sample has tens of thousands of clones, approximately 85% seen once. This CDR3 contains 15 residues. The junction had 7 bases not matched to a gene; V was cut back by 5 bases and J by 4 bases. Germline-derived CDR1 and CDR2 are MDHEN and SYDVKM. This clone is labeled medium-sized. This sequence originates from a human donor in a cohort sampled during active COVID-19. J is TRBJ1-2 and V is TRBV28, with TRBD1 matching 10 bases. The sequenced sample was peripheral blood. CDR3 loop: CASSNPDRGLYGYTF. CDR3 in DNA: TGTGCCAGCAGTAACCCCGACAGGGGGCTCTATGGCTACACCTTC.